This T cell receptor beta chain comes out of a study of blood T cell repertoires in COVID-19. Study information: From T cells, B-cell-depleted T cells, or PBMCs came the material, which was cDNA or gDNA.

This table comes from immunoSEQ multiplex PCR, and its TCRdb copy is limited to in-frame clones, with some not included. The sample has fewer than 400,000 clones, over 85% seen once. From germline, CDR1 is LNHDA and CDR2 SQIVND (reference sequence). The V and J ends lost 4 bases and 2 bases respectively, with 11 bases between them. This CDR3 comprises 14 residues. This chain links TRBV19 with TRBJ1-2; TRBD1 might be the D (5 bases). Material: peripheral blood. The sequence was obtained from a woman aged 25 to 45 with COVID-19, enrolled during active disease. The CDR3 here is CASSSPGGNYGYTF. The CDR3 DNA reads as TGTGCCAGTAGTAGCCCGGGGGGAAACTATGGCTACACCTTC.